The clone carrying this TCR beta chain has just a few counts. The CDR3 runs to 13 residues. Germline V CDR1 and CDR2: SGHAT, FQNNGV. V lost 5 bases to trimming and J lost 3 bases, with 10 bases between them. The data belong to a study of shared clonotypes between healthy human individuals. Profiling relied on immunoSEQ multiplex PCR, and the TCRdb table lists in-frame clones only, not all of them. The table has 640,000 or so clones, more than 70% seen once. This clonotype was sampled from a woman in her twenties or thirties in good health. The specimen sequenced was memory CD4+ T cells sorted from blood. Subset: CD45RA-negative fraction. The chain joins TRBV11-2 to TRBJ2-5, with D hard to call. CDR3 nucleotides: TGTGCCAGCAGCCCCCCCACCGAAGAGACCCAGTACTTC. Translation: CASSPPTEETQYF.